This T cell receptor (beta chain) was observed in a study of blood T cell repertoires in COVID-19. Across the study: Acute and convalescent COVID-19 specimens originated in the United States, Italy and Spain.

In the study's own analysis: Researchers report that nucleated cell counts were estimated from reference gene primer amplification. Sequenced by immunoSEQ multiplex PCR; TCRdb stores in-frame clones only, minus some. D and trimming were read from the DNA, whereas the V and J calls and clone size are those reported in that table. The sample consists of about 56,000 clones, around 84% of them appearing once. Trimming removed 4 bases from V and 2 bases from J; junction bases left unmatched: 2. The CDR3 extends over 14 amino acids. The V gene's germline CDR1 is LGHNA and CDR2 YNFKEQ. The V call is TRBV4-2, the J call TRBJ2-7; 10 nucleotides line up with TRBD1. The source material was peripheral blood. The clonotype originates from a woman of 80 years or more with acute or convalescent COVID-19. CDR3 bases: TGTGCCAGCAGCCGCGACAGGGGGCCCTACGAGCAGTACTTC. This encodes CASSRDRGPYEQYF.